The present T cell receptor (beta chain) was sequenced within a study of blood T cells in healthy people across ages. This clonotype occurred a few times. The antigen is unknown. CDR3 length: 14 amino acids. The junction had 5 bases not matched to a gene; V was cut back by 2 bases and J by 7 bases. The germline V gene has CDR1 MNHEY and CDR2 SMNVEV (reference sequence). Primers used in a second PCR of roughly 6 to 11 cycles were a sample-barcoded 5' primer and a J-beta primer mix. A minimum of 2.5 million CDR3-containing paired-end reads was obtained for each sample. TCRdb reprocessed the 5' RACE reads with MiXCR, giving one entry per CDR3 protein. Of around 580,000 distinct CDR3 sequences listed, around 48% are singletons. Overall study findings and caveats: Versus aged donors, long-lived donors had higher diversity and more naive CD4+ cells.

This chain connects TRBV27 to TRBJ2-1, with TRBD1 matching 7 bases. The receptor was derived from an elderly man in good health. Sequences were obtained from blood. The CDR3 region has the DNA TGTGCCAGCAGTTTAGGACAGGCAAGGAATGAGCAGTTCTTC. Amino acids: CASSLGQARNEQFF.